The 18 T cell receptor beta chains reported below all come from one sample, sequenced in a study of read filtering for tumor transcriptome and immune sequencing. The library was built from roughly 400 ng RNA with molecular barcoded adaptors for alpha/delta and beta/gamma chains. A single record per CDR3 protein comes from TCRdb applying MiXCR to the reads. This table holds tens of thousands of distinct CDR3 sequences, more than 11% found once. The sequenced sample was a population of CD138-negative cells sorted from bone marrow. The receptors originated from a donor at least 40 years old with multiple myeloma.

The gene calls are TRBV7-2 and TRBJ1-5; D is undetermined. The length of the CDR3 is 13 residues. Germline CDR1 and CDR2: SGHTA and FQGNSA. V was clipped by 5 bases and J by 1 base, with 6 bases between them. The CDR3 reads CASSPGSNQPQHF. CDR3 DNA: TGTGCCAGCAGCCCGGGGAGCAATCAGCCCCAGCATTTT.

Regarding this clonotype: This may be a read error: a much more frequent sequence differs by one nucleotide. The chain employs TRBV5-1 and TRBJ2-7, with unresolved D. Trimming took off 0 bases at V and 3 bases at J, with 13 bases between the two ends. Germline CDR1 SGHRS, CDR2 YFSETQ. The CDR3 totals 15 residues. This CDR3 is CASSLEETSDYEQYF. CDR3 DNA: TGCGCCAGCAGCTTGGAGGAGACAAGTGACTACGAGCAGTACTTC.

In its sample, this clonotype was seen once. A clone one base away is much larger, so this may be a read error. J is TRBJ1-5 and V is TRBV29-1, with D uncertain. There are 11 residues in the CDR3. Germline V gene data show CDR1 as SQVTM and CDR2 as ANQGSEA. CDR3 protein: CSVEGPQLQHF. CDR3 sequence (DNA): TGCAGCGTTGAGGGTCCTCAGCTCCAGCATTTT.

The gene calls are TRBV7-2 and TRBJ2-7; D is ambiguous. V lost 4 bases, J lost 2 bases, and 18 bases lay in between. The CDR3 spans 16 residues. From germline, CDR1 is SGHTA and CDR2 FQGNSA. CDR3 amino acids: CASSSSVLGGAYEQYF. Here the CDR3 DNA reads TGTGCCAGCAGCTCATCGGTCCTGGGCGGAGCCTACGAGCAGTACTTC.

This clonotype was seen ten or more times. The chain carries TRBV25-1 and TRBJ1-1; possible D gene TRBD1, 6 bases. The V and J ends lost 3 bases and 6 bases respectively, with 14 bases between them. CDR3 length: 14 residues. The germline V gene encodes CDR1 MGHDK and CDR2 SYGVNS. This CDR3 reads CASSDPTGISEAFF. The CDR3 nucleotides are TGTGCCAGCAGTGATCCCACAGGGATCTCTGAAGCTTTCTTT. Filled out from reference TRBV25-1 and TRBJ1-1, the complete variable domain reads EADIYQTPRYLVIGTGKKITLECSQTMGHDKMYWYQQDPGMELHLIHYSYGVNSTEKGDLSSESTVSRIRTEHFPLTLESARPSHTSQYLCASSDPTGISEAFFGQGTRLTVV.

This clonotype was counted many times. The chain has TRBV13 and TRBJ2-1; no firm D call. The CDR3 contains 14 residues. Germline V lookup: CDR1 PRHDT, CDR2 FYEKMQ (reference sequence). The V gene lost 4 bases and the J gene lost 7 bases, with 14 bases spanning the gap. This CDR3 is CASSSLPSRNEQFF. The CDR3 nucleotides are TGTGCCAGCAGCTCACTCCCTTCACGGAATGAGCAGTTCTTC. The full variable domain, completed using reference TRBV13 and TRBJ2-1, is AAGVIQSPRHLIKEKRETATLKCYPIPRHDTVYWYQQGPGQDPQFLISFYEKMQSDKGSIPDRFSAQQFSDYHSELNMSSLELGDSALYFCASSSLPSRNEQFFGPGTRLTVL.

This clonotype was counted at least ten times. This chain joins TRBV27 and TRBJ2-2, with 9 positions matching TRBD2. This CDR3 is 16 amino acids long. The V segment lost 1 base and the J segment 3 bases; nucleotides outside the gene matches: 3. Germline CDR1 MNHEY, CDR2 SMNVEV (reference sequence). The CDR3 bases are TGTGCCAGCAGTTTATACCTAGCGGGGTACACCGGGGAGCTGTTTTTT. Its translation is CASSLYLAGYTGELFF.

Details on this clonotype: The germline gene is not matched at one end of the junction; a read error may be the cause. The CDR3 protein is CASSYSMGQKGTYEQSF. The CDR3 coding sequence is TGTGCTAGCAGTTACTCGATGGGACAGAAGGGAACCTACGAGCAGTCCTTC. The chain uses TRBV6-2 or TRBV6-3 and TRBJ2-7; the match to TRBD1 covers 7 bases. Germline assignment: CDR1 MNHEY and CDR2 SVGEGT. This CDR3 is built from 17 residues.

This clonotype was recorded many times. The chain's CDR3 is CASSWSGAYQDTEAFF. The CDR3 DNA is TGTGCCAGCAGTTGGTCAGGGGCGTACCAGGACACTGAAGCTTTCTTT. The V gene is TRBV28, the J gene TRBJ1-1; a possible D gene is TRBD1 (6 bases). Per germline, CDR1 MDHEN and CDR2 SYDVKM. Trimming pared 4 bases from V and 3 bases from J, leaving 18 bases between. The CDR3 runs 16 residues. Full variable domain (rest looked up from reference TRBV28 and TRBJ1-1): DVKVTQSSRYLVKRTGEKVFLECVQDMDHENMFWYRQDPGLGLRLIYFSYDVKMKEKGDIPEGYSVSREKKERFSLILESASTNQTSMYLCASSWSGAYQDTEAFFGQGTRLTVV.

This clonotype was recorded many times. The V call is TRBV2, the J call TRBJ2-4, with TRBD2 matching over 13 bases. The CDR3 runs 20 residues. With V trimmed by 0 bases and J by 0 bases, 8 bases remained unmatched. Germline assignment: CDR1 SNHLY and CDR2 FYNNEI. The CDR3 loop is CASSEAYGTSGTLAKNIQYF. CDR3 in DNA: TGTGCCAGCAGTGAAGCTTATGGGACTAGCGGGACCCTAGCCAAAAACATTCAGTACTTC.

A note on this clonotype: It may be a read error: a sequence one base away is much more abundant. The chain couples TRBV25-1 to TRBJ2-7; D remains unclear. There are 12 residues in the CDR3. Germline V gives CDR1 MGHDK, CDR2 SYGVNS. CDR3 sequence: CASSVDPYEQDF. CDR3 DNA: TGTGCCAGCAGTGTCGACCCCTACGAGCAGGACTTC.

The V gene is TRBV2, the J gene TRBJ2-5; 10 bases are a match to TRBD1. After removal of 5 bases from V and 3 bases from J, the junction contained 9 bases not matched to a gene. Per the germline V gene, CDR1 is SNHLY and CDR2 is FYNNEI. The CDR3 is made up of 16 amino acids. CDR3 nucleotide sequence: TGTGCCAGCAGTAAGCCGTGGGACAGGGGAGAAGAGACCCAGTACTTC. Translation: CASSKPWDRGEETQYF.

Comment on this clonotype: Just one base apart from a much larger clone, this may be a read error. The rearrangement links TRBV2 to TRBJ2-3; TRBD1 or TRBD2 may be the D gene (5 bases each). V lost 2 bases and J 6 bases, leaving 15 bases between the germline ends. This CDR3 spans 15 amino acids. Germline lookup yields CDR1 SNHLY and CDR2 FYNNEI. The CDR3 DNA reads as TGTGCCAGCAGTGAACTTGGGCCCGGGACGGATACGCAGTATTTT. This encodes CASSELGPGTDTQYF.

At least ten counts were recorded for this clonotype. The chain has TRBV28 and TRBJ2-1, with 7 bases identical to TRBD2. This CDR3 has 15 residues. Germline V lookup: CDR1 MDHEN, CDR2 SYDVKM. V was clipped by 7 bases and J by 0 bases; unmatched bases: 6. CDR3 coding DNA: TGTGCCAGCATCATAGCGGGTCCCTCCTACAATGAGCAGTTCTTC. Its protein product is CASIIAGPSYNEQFF.

The table lists this clonotype with many counts. This sequence joins TRBV9 and TRBJ1-2; tentative D call: TRBD1 (5 bases). Germline V gene lookup returns CDR1 SGDLS and CDR2 YYNGEE. Between the trimmed V and J ends, which lost 4 bases and 0 bases, there was a span of 16 bases. The CDR3 consists of 16 residues. CDR3 nucleotides: TGTGCCAGCAGCCCCGGCAGGGATCTTCCTAACTATGGCTACACCTTC. The encoded protein is CASSPGRDLPNYGYTF.

V and J are TRBV7-9 and TRBJ1-4, with D possibly TRBD1 on 5 matching bases. Trimming stripped 5 bases from V and 0 bases from J, with 16 bases between. Germline CDR1 reads SEHNR; CDR2 reads FQNEAQ (reference sequence). CDR3 size: 17 residues. The CDR3 sequence is CASSPGRRGATNEKLFF. CDR3 bases: TGTGCCAGCAGCCCGGGACGCCGAGGGGCAACTAATGAAAAACTGTTTTTT.

This clonotype has a count of ten or more. The rearrangement joins TRBV28 to TRBJ2-3; 7 nucleotides line up with TRBD1. The CDR3 runs 13 residues. CDR1 is MDHEN and CDR2 is SYDVKM in the germline V gene. V trimming: 6 bases; J trimming: 5 bases; junction bases outside the gene matches: 5. The CDR3 reads CASSLGQKDTQYF. In DNA, the CDR3 is TGTGCCAGCAGCTTGGGACAGAAAGATACGCAGTATTTT.

Regarding this clonotype: A much larger clonotype is one base distant, so this may be a read error. The V gene is TRBV20-1, the J gene TRBJ1-2; TRBD1 aligns across 11 bases. The CDR3 length is 16 residues. Per germline, CDR1 DFQATT and CDR2 SNEGSKA (reference sequence). With 4 bases clipped from V and 4 bases from J, the junction kept 11 bases outside the gene matches. The CDR3 loop reads CSAIDIGQGAVYGYTF. CDR3 DNA: TGCAGTGCTATCGATATTGGACAGGGGGCTGTCTATGGCTACACCTTC.